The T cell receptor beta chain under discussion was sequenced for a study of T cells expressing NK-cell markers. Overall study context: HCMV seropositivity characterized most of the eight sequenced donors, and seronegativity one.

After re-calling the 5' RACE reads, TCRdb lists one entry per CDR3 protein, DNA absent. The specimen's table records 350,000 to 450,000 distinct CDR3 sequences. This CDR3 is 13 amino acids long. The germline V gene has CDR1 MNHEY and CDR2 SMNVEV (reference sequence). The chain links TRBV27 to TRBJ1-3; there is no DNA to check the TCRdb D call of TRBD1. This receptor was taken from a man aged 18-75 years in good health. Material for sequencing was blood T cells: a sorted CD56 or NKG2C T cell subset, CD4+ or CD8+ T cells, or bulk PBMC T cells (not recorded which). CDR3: CASSTGRGNTIYF.